The clone carrying this TCR beta chain was found a few times. Its cognate antigen is unknown. Germline trimming cut 4 bases from V and 2 bases from J; bases unmatched to any gene: 6. CDR3 length: 16 amino acids. Germline CDR1 and CDR2: SNHLY and FYNNEI. The authors ran a second PCR of roughly 6 to 11 cycles using a sample-barcoded 5' primer and a J-beta primer mix. Every single cDNA molecule received a tag from a template-switch adaptor with 12 random nucleotides. TCRdb passed the 5' RACE reads through MiXCR, listing each CDR3 protein once. The repertoire consists of about 290,000 distinct CDR3 sequences, with less than 30% occurring once and the leading ten covering 29%. The sample originates from a study of blood T cells in healthy people across ages. Study-level findings and limits: Per-million-T-cell TCR beta diversity fell roughly linearly with age. Long-lived donors exceeded aged donors in naive CD4+ cells and diversity.

Material: blood. The chain has TRBV2 and TRBJ2-3; 10 nucleotides line up with TRBD1. The sequence derives from a woman aged 70 to 79 in good health. CDR3 amino acids: CASSGQGAANTDTQYF. The CDR3 nucleotides are TGTGCCAGCAGTGGACAGGGGGCGGCCAACACAGATACGCAGTATTTT.